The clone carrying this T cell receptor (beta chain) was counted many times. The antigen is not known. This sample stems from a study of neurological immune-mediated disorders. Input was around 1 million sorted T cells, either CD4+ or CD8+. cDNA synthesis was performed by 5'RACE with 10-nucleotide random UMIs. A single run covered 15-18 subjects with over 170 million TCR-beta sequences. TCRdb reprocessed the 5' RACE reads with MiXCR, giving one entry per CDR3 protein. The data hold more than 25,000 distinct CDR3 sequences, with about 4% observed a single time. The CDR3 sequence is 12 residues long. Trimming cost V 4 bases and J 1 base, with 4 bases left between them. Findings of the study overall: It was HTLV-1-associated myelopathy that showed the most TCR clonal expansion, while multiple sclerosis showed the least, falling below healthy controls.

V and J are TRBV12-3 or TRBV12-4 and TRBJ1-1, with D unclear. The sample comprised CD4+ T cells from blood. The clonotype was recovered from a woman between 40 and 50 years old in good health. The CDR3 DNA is TGTGCCAGCAGTTCGGAGAACACTGAAGCTTTCTTT. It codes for CASSSENTEAFF.